The 5 T cell receptor beta chains given below trace back to one sample, sequenced in a study of T-cell reconstitution after alpha-beta-depleted transplantation in children. Unique molecular identifiers featured in how the TCRbeta library was prepared. TCRdb independently ran MiXCR on the PCR reads; one entry per CDR3 protein. There are about 980,000 distinct CDR3 sequences in the sample; about 26% occur only once, and about 28% lies in the top ten. The starting material was PBMCs, mostly from graft donor cells, obtained 360 days after TCRalphabeta/CD19-depleted stem cell transplant. These receptors were obtained from a boy in the first two years of life who had a stem cell transplant for SCID, so the T cells may come from the graft donor.

This clonotype was picked up a small number of times. The V call is TRBV20-1, the J call TRBJ2-5, with D hard to call. The CDR3 covers 11 residues. Per germline, CDR1 DFQATT and CDR2 SNEGSKA (reference sequence). V was trimmed by 6 bases and J by 5 bases, leaving 10 bases between them. CDR3 DNA: TGCAGTGCAGAACCGAGGGAGACCCAGTACTTC. It is translated as CSAEPRETQYF.

This clonotype has more than one count but fewer than ten. The genes are TRBV12-3 or TRBV12-4 and TRBJ2-1; TRBD2 aligns across 8 bases. J was trimmed by 8 bases and V by 3 bases; bases with no gene match: 6. The CDR3 has 14 residues. CDR3 DNA: TGTGCCAGCAGTTTTGTCAGGCGGGGGGATGAGCAGTTCTTC. Translation: CASSFVRRGDEQFF.

V gene TRBV5-1 combines with J gene TRBJ2-7, with D perhaps matching TRBD1 or TRBD2 (5 bases each). CDR1 is SGHRS, CDR2 YFSETQ, per germline. V lost 4 bases and J 6 bases, leaving 23 bases between the germline ends. This CDR3 is 16 amino acids long. CDR3 sequence reads: CASSPGTGPLKGEQYF. In DNA, the CDR3 is TGCGCCAGCAGCCCAGGGACGGGGCCGTTGAAAGGCGAGCAGTACTTC.

This sequence joins TRBV7-3 and TRBJ2-3, with 9 bases that match TRBD2. Germline CDR1 SGHTA, CDR2 FQGTGA. The length of the CDR3 is 15 residues. J was trimmed by 5 bases and V by 0 bases; bases with no gene match: 3. CDR3 amino acids: CASSLTGTSLDTQYF. The CDR3 DNA is TGTGCCAGCAGCTTAACGGGGACTAGCCTAGATACGCAGTATTTT. The full variable domain, its missing parts supplied by reference TRBV7-3 and TRBJ2-3, is GAGVSQTPSNKVTEKGKYVELRCDPISGHTALYWYRQSLGQGPEFLIYFQGTGAADDSGLPNDRFFAVRPEGSVSTLKIQRTERGDSAVYLCASSLTGTSLDTQYFGPGTRLTVL.

This chain links TRBV20-1 with TRBJ2-5, with D perhaps matching TRBD1 or TRBD2 (6 bases each). The germline V gene has CDR1 DFQATT and CDR2 SNEGSKA (reference sequence). V was clipped by 0 bases and J by 2 bases, with 13 bases between them. This CDR3 region has 15 residues. CDR3 amino acids: CSARDPRRGQETQYF. The CDR3 DNA reads as TGCAGTGCTAGAGACCCCAGGAGGGGGCAAGAGACCCAGTACTTC.